The 25 T cell receptor beta chains in this list originate from one sample, sequenced in a study of cytomegalovirus exposure and HLA in healthy donors. The PCR made use of 60 Vbeta and 13 Jbeta primers. The assay was immunoSEQ multiplex PCR, and TCRdb's table has in-frame clones only and misses some. Of about 140,000 clones in the sample, more than 60% were seen once. The material sequenced was PBMCs. These receptors were collected from a man between 40 and 49 years old in good health and CMV-seronegative.

The chain links TRBV4-2 to TRBJ2-7; TRBD1 is a possible D gene (5 bases). Germline assignment: CDR1 LGHNA and CDR2 YNFKEQ. The CDR3 runs to 13 residues. Trimming stripped 0 bases from V and 6 bases from J, with 9 bases between. As DNA, the CDR3 is TGTGCCAGCAGCCAAGACCCCCAGGGCGAGCAGTACTTC. Encoded protein: CASSQDPQGEQYF.

The rearrangement joins TRBV9 to TRBJ1-2; tentatively, D is TRBD1 (5 bases). There are 17 residues in the CDR3. Germline lookup yields CDR1 SGDLS and CDR2 YYNGEE. V lost 0 bases to trimming and J lost 0 bases, with 15 bases between them. This chain's CDR3 is CASSVARRGTANYGYTF. CDR3 coding DNA: TGTGCCAGCAGCGTAGCTAGGCGGGGGACGGCTAACTATGGCTACACCTTC.

CDR3 nucleotide sequence: TGTGCCAGCAGCGGGTACAGGGGACCGGGCTATGGCTACACCTTC. This translates into CASSGYRGPGYGYTF. The chain joins TRBV11-2 to TRBJ1-2; 7 positions agree with TRBD1. Germline lookup yields CDR1 SGHAT and CDR2 FQNNGV. The CDR3 totals 15 residues. Losses at the gene ends were 5 bases for V and 4 bases for J; bases not matched to a gene: 10. Supplemented by reference TRBV11-2 and TRBJ1-2, the full variable domain reads EAGVAQSPRYKIIEKRQSVAFWCNPISGHATLYWYQQILGQGPKLLIQFQNNGVVDDSQLPKDRFSAERLKGVDSTLKIQPAKLEDSAVYLCASSGYRGPGYGYTFGSGTRLTVV.

This clone occurred a few times. Within the sample, other DNA sequences also encode this same CDR3. The chain couples TRBV5-6 to TRBJ1-1; D is unclear. The germline V and J ends were trimmed by 1 base and 5 bases, with 6 bases remaining between them. Per germline, CDR1 SGHDT and CDR2 YYEEEE. The CDR3 sequence is 12 residues long. The CDR3 sequence: CASSLSRTEAFF. The DNA of the CDR3 is TGTGCCAGCAGCTTGAGTAGAACTGAAGCTTTCTTT.

V usage is TRBV6-1 and J usage is TRBJ2-1; D call uncertain. In germline, CDR1 is MNHNS, CDR2 SASEGT. The length of the CDR3 is 13 residues. The germline V and J ends were trimmed by 5 bases and 4 bases, with 9 bases remaining between them. The chain's CDR3 is CASSLDVYNEQFF. CDR3 DNA sequence: TGTGCCAGCAGTCTAGACGTGTACAATGAGCAGTTCTTC.

The chain is built from TRBV6-6 and TRBJ2-7; tentatively, D is TRBD1 (6 bases). The ends were cut back, 6 bases at V and 5 bases at J, with 14 bases in the middle. CDR3 size: 13 residues. Looked up from germline, CDR1 is MNHNY and CDR2 is SVGAGI (reference sequence). CDR3 region: CASRATGNHEQYF. DNA for the CDR3: TGTGCCAGCAGAGCAACAGGGAACCACGAGCAGTACTTC.

Note on this clone: One end of the junction does not line up with germline, which may come from a read error. The chain combines TRBV2 with TRBJ2-6; possibly TRBD1 for D (5 bases). Germline CDR1 SNHLY, CDR2 FYNNEI. CDR3 length: 14 amino acids. The CDR3, as DNA: TGTGCCAGCAGCCCGAACTCTGGGGCCAACGTCCGGACTTTC. Residues: CASSPNSGANVRTF.

In DNA form, the CDR3 reads TGTGCCAGCTCCGACAGGGTGAATTCACCCCTCCACTTT. Amino acid sequence: CASSDRVNSPLHF. The genes are TRBV6-5 and TRBJ1-6; 7 bases align to TRBD1. The CDR3 consists of 13 residues. Trimming removed 8 bases from V and 7 bases from J; junction bases left unmatched: 5. Germline CDR1 is MNHEY and CDR2 is SVGAGI.

The rearrangement links TRBV7-8 to TRBJ1-5; D ambiguous. V gave up 10 bases and J gave up 2 bases, with 15 bases separating them. The germline CDR1 and CDR2 sequences are SGHVS and FQNEAQ. CDR3 length: 14 amino acids. The CDR3 loop is CATRGGSGNQPQHF. CDR3 sequence (DNA): TGTGCCACCCGCGGCGGCTCCGGCAATCAGCCCCAGCATTTT.

The V and J genes are TRBV5-4 and TRBJ1-1, with D perhaps TRBD1 (6 bases). Trimming shortened V by 4 bases and J by 0 bases, and 13 bases separated the two germline ends. This CDR3 comprises 15 residues. Germline CDR1 reads SGHNT; CDR2 reads YYREEE (reference sequence). This CDR3 is CASSVGGGLNTEAFF. As DNA, the CDR3 is TGTGCCAGCAGCGTCGGGGGGGGCTTGAACACTGAAGCTTTCTTT.

The chain is built from TRBV30 and TRBJ1-3; D remains unclear. Between the trimmed V and J ends, which lost 1 base and 4 bases, there was a span of 11 bases. The length of the CDR3 is 14 residues. Germline CDR1 reads GTSNPN; CDR2 reads SVGIG (reference sequence). In nucleotides, the CDR3 is TGTGCCTGGAGTGAAGAGGGATCAGGAAACACCATATATTTT. Its translation is CAWSEEGSGNTIYF.

J is TRBJ1-5 and V is TRBV6-4; 7 bases line up with TRBD1. V shed 7 bases, J shed 1 base, and the junction held 7 bases outside the gene matches. The CDR3 loop spans 15 amino acids. Germline CDR1 is MRHNA and CDR2 is SNTAGT. The CDR3 protein is CASKNRGVSNQPQHF. CDR3 coding DNA: TGTGCCAGCAAAAACAGGGGAGTAAGCAATCAGCCCCAGCATTTT.

The rearrangement links TRBV7-9 to TRBJ2-2, with TRBD1 identical over 8 bases. CDR1 is SEHNR and CDR2 is FQNEAQ in the germline V gene (reference sequence). The CDR3 loop spans 15 amino acids. V dropped 5 bases and J dropped 4; count of bases not matched to a gene: 6. The chain's CDR3 is CASSKTGQVTGELFF. In DNA form, the CDR3 reads TGTGCCAGCAGCAAGACGGGACAGGTCACCGGGGAGCTGTTTTTT.

The V and J genes are TRBV9 and TRBJ2-5, with 9 bases that match TRBD1. Germline trimming cut 2 bases from V and 4 bases from J; bases unmatched to any gene: 3. This CDR3 is 14 amino acids long. Looked up from germline, CDR1 is SGDLS and CDR2 is YYNGEE. The CDR3 coding sequence is TGTGCCAGCAGCGTCGGGACAGGGACAGAGACCCAGTACTTC. Translating it yields CASSVGTGTETQYF.

The chain is built from TRBV5-4 and TRBJ2-2; 7 nucleotides agree with TRBD2. Germline assignment: CDR1 SGHNT and CDR2 YYREEE (reference sequence). The CDR3 is 13 amino acids. The CDR3 is CAGGSRDTGELFF. In nucleotides, the CDR3 is TGTGCGGGGGGGAGTCGTGACACCGGGGAGCTGTTTTTT.

This chain links TRBV5-1 with TRBJ2-7, with a possible D match to TRBD1 (6 bases). This CDR3 contains 14 residues. Germline V gene data show CDR1 as SGHRS and CDR2 as YFSETQ. The germline V and J ends were trimmed by 2 bases and 2 bases, with 11 bases remaining between them. In DNA form, the CDR3 reads TGCGCCAGCAGCTTCAGGACAGCGACCTACGAGCAGTACTTC. Residues: CASSFRTATYEQYF.

The chain uses TRBV27 and TRBJ2-7, with 8 bases fitting TRBD1. The CDR3 contains 14 residues. V was clipped by 3 bases and J by 5 bases; unmatched bases: 6. CDR1 is MNHEY and CDR2 is SMNVEV in the germline V gene (reference sequence). CDR3 DNA: TGTGCCAGCAGTTTTCAGGGGGCCGCCAACGAGCAGTACTTC. As protein: CASSFQGAANEQYF.

This sequence joins TRBV5-1 and TRBJ2-3, with 11 bases matching TRBD2. Trimming cost V 5 bases and J 4 bases; bases outside gene matches: 12. CDR1 and CDR2 from the germline V gene are SGHRS and YFSETQ. This CDR3 comprises 17 residues. DNA for the CDR3: TGCGCCAGCAGGCGGGGGGCGACTAGCGGGGCCGCAGATACGCAGTATTTT. Amino acid sequence: CASRRGATSGAADTQYF.

The rearrangement uses TRBV2 and TRBJ1-1; D gene uncertain. There are 14 residues in the CDR3. Germline V gene lookup returns CDR1 SNHLY and CDR2 FYNNEI. V dropped 2 bases and J dropped 4 bases, with 11 bases sitting between them. This CDR3 is CASSEFVFVTEAFF. The DNA of the CDR3 is TGTGCCAGCAGTGAATTTGTATTCGTCACTGAAGCTTTCTTT.

The J gene is TRBJ1-3, the V gene TRBV10-3, with D possibly matching TRBD1 (5 bases). The CDR3 has 14 amino acids. Trimming took 7 bases from V and 2 from J, leaving 12 bases between them. Germline assignment: CDR1 ENHRY and CDR2 SYGVKD. As DNA, the CDR3 is TGTGCCATCAAAGACAGCGTTACTGGAAACACCATATATTTT. Translation gives CAIKDSVTGNTIYF.

This chain uses TRBV29-1 with TRBJ1-3; no definite D call. This CDR3 is built from 14 residues. Trimming removed 5 bases at V and 1 base at J, with 12 bases between. CDR1 is SQVTM, CDR2 ANQGSEA, per germline. DNA of the CDR3: TGCAGCGTTTACGGGTCTCAATCTGGAAACACCATATATTTT. The encoded protein is CSVYGSQSGNTIYF. The full variable domain, with the rest looked up from reference TRBV29-1 and TRBJ1-3, is SAVISQKPSRDICQRGTSLTIQCQVDSQVTMMFWYRQQPGQSLTLIATANQGSEATYESGFVIDKFPISRPNLTFSTLTVSNMSPEDSSIYLCSVYGSQSGNTIYFGEGSWLTVV.

This chain joins TRBV2 and TRBJ1-5, with TRBD1 as a possible D gene (6 bases). V lost 4 bases and J lost 3, with 19 bases in between. CDR3 length equals 17 residues. CDR1 is SNHLY and CDR2 is FYNNEI in the germline V gene. The CDR3 DNA reads TGTGCCAGCAGTGGGGGGGGGACAAGGGGATTCAATCAGCCCCAGCATTTT. Translated, it gives CASSGGGTRGFNQPQHF. The full variable domain, with the rest looked up from reference TRBV2 and TRBJ1-5, is EPEVTQTPSHQVTQMGQEVILRCVPISNHLYFYWYRQILGQKVEFLVSFYNNEISEKSEIFDDQFSVERPDGSNFTLKIRSTKLEDSAMYFCASSGGGTRGFNQPQHFGDGTRLSIL.

V gene TRBV6-4 combines with J gene TRBJ1-5; TRBD1 aligns across 9 bases. There are 15 residues in the CDR3. With V trimmed by 5 bases and J by 6 bases, 8 bases remained unmatched. Germline V CDR1 and CDR2: MRHNA, SNTAGT. The CDR3, as DNA: TGTGCCAGCAGTCCTGGACAGGGGTACGGTCAGCCCCAGCATTTT. Residues: CASSPGQGYGQPQHF.

The rearrangement uses TRBV6-5 and TRBJ1-3, with 9 bases lining up with TRBD1. Germline V gene lookup returns CDR1 MNHEY and CDR2 SVGAGI. V lost 6 bases, J lost 0 bases, and 3 bases stayed unmatched. This CDR3 is built from 15 residues. The CDR3 is CASSPTGGSGNTIYF. The CDR3 DNA sequence: TGTGCCAGCAGCCCGACAGGGGGCTCTGGAAACACCATATATTTT.

Only one count was recorded for this clone. This rearrangement joins TRBV7-8 to TRBJ1-3; 8 bases line up with TRBD1. Losses at the gene ends were 5 bases for V and 4 bases for J; bases not matched to a gene: 7. The CDR3 runs to 15 residues. Germline CDR1 reads SGHVS; CDR2 reads FQNEAQ. The DNA for the CDR3 is TGTGCCAGCAGCACGTCCCGGGACAGGGGAAACACCATATATTTT. Its translation is CASSTSRDRGNTIYF. The entire variable domain, with the rest obtained from reference TRBV7-8 and TRBJ1-3, is as follows: GAGVSQSPRYKVAKRGQDVALRCDPISGHVSLFWYQQALGQGPEFLTYFQNEAQLDKSGLPSDRFFAERPEGSVSTLKIQRTQQEDSAVYLCASSTSRDRGNTIYFGEGSWLTVV.